This T cell receptor (beta chain) was sequenced during a study of blood T cell repertoires in COVID-19. Study-wide background: The United States, Italy and Spain were the sources of the acute and convalescent COVID-19 samples. T cells, B-cell-depleted T cells, or PBMCs supplied cDNA or gDNA.

Deletions cut 3 bases from V and 4 bases from J, with 9 bases between. CDR3 size: 13 residues. Per the germline V gene, CDR1 is SGHTA and CDR2 is FQGTGA. Authors' processing steps: Amplifying reference gene primers gave estimates of nucleated cell counts. The protocol was immunoSEQ multiplex PCR, while the TCRdb copy is restricted to in-frame clones and leaves out a portion. The DNA gave D and trimming, while V, J and clone size come from that table. The top ten hold roughly 3.3% of the sample, which has under 200,000 clones, around nine tenths seen once. The sequenced sample was peripheral blood. The receptor's source is a man between 65 and 85 years old with acute or convalescent COVID-19. The chain employs TRBV7-3 and TRBJ2-5; D might be TRBD2 (7 bases). In DNA, the CDR3 is TGTGCCAGCAGCTTCGGGGGGCTAGAGACCCAGTACTTC. Translating it yields CASSFGGLETQYF.